The 3 T cell receptor beta chains below come from one sample, sequenced in a study of breast tumors, draining lymph nodes, adjacent tissues. In TCRdb, the multiplex PCR reads were re-called with MiXCR into one record per CDR3 protein. Here the sample spans about 200,000 distinct CDR3 sequences, around 33% being singletons. Samples came from axillary lymph nodes draining the breast cancer. Sequencing used axillary lymph node tissue. Every receptor here comes from a female donor with breast cancer. Some clones in this sample may be carry-over from other donors' samples.

This clonotype came up many times. The chain uses TRBV27 and TRBJ1-2; possibly TRBD1 for D (5 bases). This CDR3 has 13 amino acids. Looked up from germline, CDR1 is MNHEY and CDR2 is SMNVEV (reference sequence). V dropped 8 bases and J dropped 5 bases, with 15 bases sitting between them. The CDR3 DNA follows: TGTGCCAGCTCCCCTTGGGGGGGGTATGGCTACACCTTC. This encodes CASSPWGGYGYTF.

The rearrangement joins TRBV6-2 or TRBV6-3 to TRBJ1-1; 7 bases match TRBD1. The J segment lost 11 bases and the V segment lost 8 bases, leaving 11 bases of the junction unmatched. This CDR3 has 12 amino acids. The germline gives CDR1 MNHEY, CDR2 SVGEGT. The CDR3 is CASLTGAEGAFF. DNA for the CDR3: TGTGCCAGCTTAACAGGGGCAGAGGGGGCTTTCTTT.

The chain couples TRBV5-5 to TRBJ2-1; TRBD2 agrees at 9 bases. The germline CDR1 and CDR2 sequences are SGHKS and YYEKEE (reference sequence). CDR3 length: 15 amino acids. Unmatched junction bases numbered 8, after V lost 1 base and J lost 9 bases. CDR3 sequence: CASSLYGGLAAEQFF. CDR3 coding DNA: TGTGCCAGCAGCTTGTATGGGGGACTAGCTGCTGAGCAGTTCTTC.